Listed below are T cell receptor beta chains from one sample, sequenced in a study of T-cell reconstitution after alpha-beta-depleted transplantation in children. TCRdb called the PCR reads again in MiXCR, with one record for every CDR3 protein. This table holds hundreds of thousands of distinct CDR3 sequences, around 12% found once. The starting material was PBMCs from the stem cell graft donor, obtained from the stem cell graft. The origin of the receptors is a human donor who donated a stem cell graft to a child with acute lymphoblastic leukemia. CDR3s include the opening cysteine and the closing phenylalanine or tryptophan. The order of the fields is V gene, CDR3 length, clone size, J gene, CDR3 protein. Some rows have no size entry. The others give once, few or many, or a class for an expanded clone.

>TRBV2|15|NA|TRBJ2-7
CASSWMAPSSYEQYF
>TRBV6-1|13|many|TRBJ1-2
CASRPDRFYGYTF
>TRBV7-9|16|many|TRBJ2-1
CASSPSGRPSYNEQFF
>TRBV4-3|17|NA|TRBJ2-7
CASSQDQIGRGSYEQYF
>TRBV7-6|14|many|TRBJ2-3
CASSLRERTDTQYF
>TRBV20-1|13|many|TRBJ2-2
CSASDRKAGELFF
>TRBV5-1|14|many|TRBJ2-1
CASSLQGVSNEQFF
>TRBV5-4|13|once|TRBJ1-2
CASSLGLLGGYTF
>TRBV10-3|12|many|TRBJ1-2
CAISDPNYGYTF
>TRBV3-1|13|many|TRBJ2-5
CASDQGARETQYF
>TRBV6-5|15|many|TRBJ2-7
CASSYSIRMGHEQYF
>TRBV5-1|16|many|TRBJ2-3
CASSLDTSLGGDTQYF
>TRBV20-1|15|many|TRBJ2-1
CSARGSSGGYNEQFF
>TRBV28|17|many|TRBJ2-4
CASSPVVPGQSKNIQYF
>TRBV7-8|12|many|TRBJ2-7
CASSCLRCEQYF
>TRBV10-3|15|NA|TRBJ1-3
CAIEDSYASGNTVYF
>TRBV11-2|15|many|TRBJ2-1
CASSASLARPNEQFF
>TRBV6-2/TRBV6-3|12|many|TRBJ2-1
CATTGIYNEQFF
>TRBV12-2|16|NA|TRBJ2-2
CATKLQSIGDTGELFF
>TRBV5-6|14|NA|TRBJ2-5
CASSPALARETQYF
>TRBV4-3|18|many|TRBJ2-3
CASSPILRDRGPGDTQYF
>TRBV7-9|16|NA|TRBJ2-3
CASSLGAGLSTDTQYF
>TRBV27|13|many|TRBJ2-7
CASRSRGPSEQYF
>TRBV4-3|15|NA|TRBJ2-7
CASSQEGRGTYEQYF
>TRBV10-3|17|many|TRBJ2-1
CAISESRLGDSYNEQFF